This entry lists 5 T cell receptor beta chains sequenced from one sample in a study of cytomegalovirus exposure and HLA in healthy donors. It was with 60 Vbeta and 13 Jbeta primers that the PCR ran. Produced via immunoSEQ multiplex PCR; TCRdb's table is partial and in-frame only. This repertoire shows 100,000 to 150,000 clones, approximately 76% found once; its top ten account for about 15%. Sequences were obtained from PBMCs. These TCRs come from a man between 50 and 59 years old in good health and CMV-seropositive.

The chain uses TRBV4-1 and TRBJ2-7; TRBD1 aligns across 8 bases. Trimming cost V 3 bases and J 0 bases; bases outside gene matches: 4. Germline values: CDR1 MGHRA, CDR2 YSYEKL. The CDR3 spans 15 residues. The CDR3 DNA is TGCGCCAGCAGCCAGGGGGGACAGGCCTCCTACGAGCAGTACTTC. It yields the protein CASSQGGQASYEQYF.

The V call is TRBV18, the J call TRBJ2-3; 13 bases are a match to TRBD2. Germline V lookup: CDR1 KGHSH, CDR2 LQKENI. After removal of 5 bases from V and 2 bases from J, the junction contained 4 bases not matched to a gene. The CDR3 extends over 16 amino acids. CDR3 nucleotides: TGTGCCAGCTCAGCCGGACTAGCGGGGGTCACAGATACGCAGTATTTT. Amino acid sequence: CASSAGLAGVTDTQYF.

This clone was observed once. This chain joins TRBV6-5 and TRBJ2-6; TRBD2 is a possible D gene (6 bases). The ends were cut back, 6 bases at V and 2 bases at J, with 11 bases in the middle. In germline, CDR1 is MNHEY, CDR2 SVGAGI. The CDR3 consists of 15 residues. CDR3 region: CASSGGSAGANVLTF. CDR3 nucleotide sequence: TGTGCCAGCAGCGGGGGTTCTGCTGGGGCCAACGTCCTGACTTTC.

The chain couples TRBV7-9 to TRBJ2-3; 7 positions match TRBD1. V lost 3 bases to trimming and J lost 2 bases; unmatched junction nucleotides: 11. Germline CDR1 and CDR2: SEHNR and FQNEAQ (reference sequence). The CDR3 spans 17 residues. In DNA, the CDR3 is TGTGCCAGCAGCTTCTTACAGGGGATTGACCCCACAGATACGCAGTATTTT. This translates into CASSFLQGIDPTDTQYF.

This chain connects TRBV10-2 to TRBJ2-3, with 13 bases aligning to TRBD2. This CDR3 is 18 amino acids long. After removal of 6 bases from V and 4 bases from J, the junction contained 13 bases not matched to a gene. Germline loops: CDR1 WSHSY, CDR2 SAAADI. CDR3 loop: CASREGMTSGRSADTQYF. DNA of the CDR3: TGCGCCAGCAGGGAGGGAATGACTAGCGGGAGGAGCGCAGATACGCAGTATTTT.